The clone carrying this T cell receptor (beta chain) turned up a few times. Its antigen is currently unknown. Repertoires were generated with immunoSEQ multiplex PCR, while TCRdb's copy carries only in-frame clones and drops some. The repertoire holds about 180,000 clones, 85% to 95% seen once, with under 1.1% in the top ten. These data belong to a study of T cell responses to AZD1222 COVID-19 vaccine. General study findings and limits: Spike-specific TCRs gained breadth and depth after people received two AZD1222 doses.

Germline loops: CDR1 LGHNA, CDR2 YSLEER. This CDR3 has 13 amino acids. Trimming removed 1 base at V and 8 bases at J, with 8 bases between. The sample here was peripheral blood, taken 28 days after the second dose of the MenACWY control vaccine. The chain links TRBV4-3 to TRBJ2-2, with D maybe TRBD1 (5 bases). This clonotype originated in an adult who received the MenACWY meningococcal vaccine as a control. In DNA form, the CDR3 reads TGCGCCAGCAGCCAAGGGCGACAGGGGGAGCTGTTTTTT. Translating it yields CASSQGRQGELFF.